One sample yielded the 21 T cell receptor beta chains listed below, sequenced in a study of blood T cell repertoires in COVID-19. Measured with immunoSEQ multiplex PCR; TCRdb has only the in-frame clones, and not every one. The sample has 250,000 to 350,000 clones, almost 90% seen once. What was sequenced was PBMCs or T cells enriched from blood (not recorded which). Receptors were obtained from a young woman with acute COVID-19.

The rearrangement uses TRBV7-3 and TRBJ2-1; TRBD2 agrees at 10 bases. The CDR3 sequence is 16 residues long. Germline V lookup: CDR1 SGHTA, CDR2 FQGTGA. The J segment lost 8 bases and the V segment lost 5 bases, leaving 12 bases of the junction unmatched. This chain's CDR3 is CASSPVAGGSMDEQFF. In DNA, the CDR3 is TGTGCCAGCAGCCCCGTAGCGGGAGGCTCGATGGATGAGCAGTTCTTC.

CDR3 protein: CASSPPRQGYEQYF. DNA for the CDR3: TGTGCCAGCTCACCACCTCGACAGGGGTACGAGCAGTACTTC. The chain employs TRBV18 and TRBJ2-7; 8 nucleotides line up with TRBD1. CDR3 length equals 14 residues. V gave up 0 bases and J gave up 4 bases; unmatched junction bases: 2. Germline V lookup: CDR1 KGHSH, CDR2 LQKENI.

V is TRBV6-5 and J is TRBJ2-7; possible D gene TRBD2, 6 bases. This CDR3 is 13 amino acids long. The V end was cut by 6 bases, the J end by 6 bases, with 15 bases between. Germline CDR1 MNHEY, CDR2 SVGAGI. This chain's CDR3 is CASRSGGNTEQYF. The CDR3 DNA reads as TGTGCCAGCAGGTCTGGAGGGAATACCGAGCAGTACTTC.

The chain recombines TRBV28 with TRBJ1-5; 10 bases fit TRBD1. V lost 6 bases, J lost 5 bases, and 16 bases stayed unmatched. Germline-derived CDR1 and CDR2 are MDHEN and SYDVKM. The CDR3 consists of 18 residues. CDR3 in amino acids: CASSRVPGQGKWDQPQHF. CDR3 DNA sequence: TGTGCCAGCAGCCGAGTCCCGGGACAGGGGAAATGGGATCAGCCCCAGCATTTT. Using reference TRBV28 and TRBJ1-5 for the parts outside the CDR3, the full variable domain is DVKVTQSSRYLVKRTGEKVFLECVQDMDHENMFWYRQDPGLGLRLIYFSYDVKMKEKGDIPEGYSVSREKKERFSLILESASTNQTSMYLCASSRVPGQGKWDQPQHFGDGTRLSIL.

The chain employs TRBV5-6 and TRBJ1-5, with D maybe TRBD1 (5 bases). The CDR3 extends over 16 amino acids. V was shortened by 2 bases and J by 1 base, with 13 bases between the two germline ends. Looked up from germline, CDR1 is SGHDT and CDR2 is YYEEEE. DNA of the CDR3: TGTGCCAGCAGCTTAGGGCCGGGACTCAGCAATCAGCCCCAGCATTTT. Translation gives CASSLGPGLSNQPQHF. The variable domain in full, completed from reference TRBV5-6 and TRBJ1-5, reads DAGVTQSPTHLIKTRGQQVTLRCSPKSGHDTVSWYQQALGQGPQFIFQYYEEEERQRGNFPDRFSGHQFPNYSSELNVNALLLGDSALYLCASSLGPGLSNQPQHFGDGTRLSIL.

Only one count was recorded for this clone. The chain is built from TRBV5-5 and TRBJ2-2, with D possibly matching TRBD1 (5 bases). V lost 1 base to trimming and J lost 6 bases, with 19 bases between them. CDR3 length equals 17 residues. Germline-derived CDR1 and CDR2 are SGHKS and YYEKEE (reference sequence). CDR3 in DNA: TGTGCCAGCAGCTTGTCCCTGGTGGCAGGGTACTCCGGGGAGCTGTTTTTT. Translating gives CASSLSLVAGYSGELFF.

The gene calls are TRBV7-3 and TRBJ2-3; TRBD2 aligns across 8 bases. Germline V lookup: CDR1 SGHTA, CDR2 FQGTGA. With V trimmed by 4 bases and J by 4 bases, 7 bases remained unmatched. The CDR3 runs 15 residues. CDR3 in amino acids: CASSSTAGAADTQYF. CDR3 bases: TGTGCCAGCAGCTCTACAGCGGGAGCTGCAGATACGCAGTATTTT.

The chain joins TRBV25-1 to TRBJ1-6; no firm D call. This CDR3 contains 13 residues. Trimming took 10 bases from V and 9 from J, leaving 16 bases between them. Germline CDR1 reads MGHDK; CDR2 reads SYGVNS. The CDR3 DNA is TGTGCCACCTCGGAAGGGAGGCGTTCACCCCTCCACTTT. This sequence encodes CATSEGRRSPLHF.

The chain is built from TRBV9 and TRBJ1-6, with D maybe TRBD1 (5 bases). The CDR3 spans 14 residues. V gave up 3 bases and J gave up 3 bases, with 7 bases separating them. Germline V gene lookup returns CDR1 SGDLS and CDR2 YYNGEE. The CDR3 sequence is CASSAGYYNSPLHF. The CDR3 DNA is TGTGCCAGCAGCGCAGGGTACTATAATTCACCCCTCCACTTT.

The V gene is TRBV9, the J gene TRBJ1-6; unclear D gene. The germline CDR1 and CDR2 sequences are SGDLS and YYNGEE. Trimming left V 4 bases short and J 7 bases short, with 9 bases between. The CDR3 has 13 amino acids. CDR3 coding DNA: TGTGCCAGCAGCTCGCACACGAATTCACCCCTCCACTTT. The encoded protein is CASSSHTNSPLHF.

CDR3 sequence (DNA): TGTGCCAGCAGCTTAGGCCTCCGTTATTATGGGACTAGCGAAAGCTCCTACAATGAGCAGTTCTTC. Residues: CASSLGLRYYGTSESSYNEQFF. The V and J genes are TRBV7-6 and TRBJ2-1; 10 nucleotides agree with TRBD2. The CDR3 loop spans 22 amino acids. The J segment lost 0 bases and the V segment lost 1 base, leaving 18 bases of the junction unmatched. Germline-derived CDR1 and CDR2 are SGHVS and FNYEAQ.

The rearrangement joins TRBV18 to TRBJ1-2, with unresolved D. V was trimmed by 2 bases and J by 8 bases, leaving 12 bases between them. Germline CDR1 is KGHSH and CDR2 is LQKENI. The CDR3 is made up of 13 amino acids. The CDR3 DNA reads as TGTGCCAGCTCACCAAGTGGTCCGGGAGGCTACACCTTC. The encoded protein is CASSPSGPGGYTF.

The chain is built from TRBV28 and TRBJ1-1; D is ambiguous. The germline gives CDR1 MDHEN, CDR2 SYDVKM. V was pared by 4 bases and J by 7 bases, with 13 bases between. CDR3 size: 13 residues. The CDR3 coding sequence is TGTGCCAGCAGTTCCCCGTCCCGGTTTGAAGCTTTCTTT. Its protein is CASSSPSRFEAFF.

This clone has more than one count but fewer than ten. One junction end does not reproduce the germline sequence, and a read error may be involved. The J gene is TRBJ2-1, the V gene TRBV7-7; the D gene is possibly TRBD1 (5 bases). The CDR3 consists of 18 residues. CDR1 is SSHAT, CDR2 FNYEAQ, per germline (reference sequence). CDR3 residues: CASSLEPRGQGIDNEQFF. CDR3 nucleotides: TGTGCTAGCAGCTTAGAGCCTCGAGGTCAGGGTATCGACAATGAGCAGTTCTTC.

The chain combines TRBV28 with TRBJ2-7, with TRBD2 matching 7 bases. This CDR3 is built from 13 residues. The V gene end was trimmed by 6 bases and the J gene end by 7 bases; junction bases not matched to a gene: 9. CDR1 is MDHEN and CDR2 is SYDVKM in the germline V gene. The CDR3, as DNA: TGTGCCAGCAGAGGCGGGAGATGGAATGAGCAGTACTTC. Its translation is CASRGGRWNEQYF.

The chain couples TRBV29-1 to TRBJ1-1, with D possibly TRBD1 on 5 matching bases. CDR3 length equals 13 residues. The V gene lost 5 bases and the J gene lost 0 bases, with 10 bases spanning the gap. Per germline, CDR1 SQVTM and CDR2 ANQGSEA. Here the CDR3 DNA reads TGCAGCGTTCGGGGGAGGATGAACACTGAAGCTTTCTTT. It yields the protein CSVRGRMNTEAFF.

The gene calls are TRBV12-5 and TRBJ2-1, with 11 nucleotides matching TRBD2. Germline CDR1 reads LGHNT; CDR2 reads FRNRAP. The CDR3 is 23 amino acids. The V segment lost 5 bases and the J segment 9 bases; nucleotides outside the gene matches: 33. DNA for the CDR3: TGTGCTAGTGGTCGCCTTGGCGCTAAAATTAGCGGGAGGGCTCACAGCTCGGAGAGTGAGCAGTTCTTC. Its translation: CASGRLGAKISGRAHSSESEQFF.

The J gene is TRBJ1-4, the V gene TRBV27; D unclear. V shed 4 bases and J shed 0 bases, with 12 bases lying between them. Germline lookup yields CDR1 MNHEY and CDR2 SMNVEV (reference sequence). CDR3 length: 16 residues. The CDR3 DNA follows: TGTGCCAGCAGTTCTAGCCGGGAGCCAACTAATGAAAAACTGTTTTTT. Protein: CASSSSREPTNEKLFF. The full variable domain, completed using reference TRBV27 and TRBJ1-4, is EAQVTQNPRYLITVTGKKLTVTCSQNMNHEYMSWYRQDPGLGLRQIYYSMNVEVTDKGDVPEGYKVSRKEKRNFPLILESPSPNQTSLYFCASSSSREPTNEKLFFGSGTQLSVL.

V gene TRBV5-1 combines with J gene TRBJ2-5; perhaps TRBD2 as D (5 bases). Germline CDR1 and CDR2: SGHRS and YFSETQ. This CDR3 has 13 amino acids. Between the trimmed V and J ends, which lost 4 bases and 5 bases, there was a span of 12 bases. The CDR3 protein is CASSGEPRETQYF. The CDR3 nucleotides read TGCGCCAGCAGCGGGGAGCCTCGGGAGACCCAGTACTTC.

The CDR3 loop reads CASGADRVEGYTF. CDR3 in DNA: TGTGCCAGCGGAGCCGACAGGGTGGAAGGCTACACCTTC. This chain links TRBV6-5 with TRBJ1-2; 7 bases are shared with TRBD1. Germline lookup yields CDR1 MNHEY and CDR2 SVGAGI. The CDR3 covers 13 residues. The J segment lost 8 bases and the V segment lost 8 bases, leaving 11 bases of the junction unmatched.

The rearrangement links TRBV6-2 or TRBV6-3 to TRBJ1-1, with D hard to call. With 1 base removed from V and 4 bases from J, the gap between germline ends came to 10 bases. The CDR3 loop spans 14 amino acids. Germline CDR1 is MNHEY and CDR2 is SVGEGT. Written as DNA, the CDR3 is TGTGCCAGCAGTTACTTCGAGGGTAGCACTGAAGCTTTCTTT. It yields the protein CASSYFEGSTEAFF.